This TCR beta chain was recovered during a study of T-cell memory formation after mild COVID-19. Study results and caveats: CM and EM subsets held most contracting CD4+ clones; EMRA held CD8+ ones. Pre-infection memory carried some responding clones, suggesting that cross-reactive memory joined.

Points on this clonotype: Its antigen is not identified.

Constant-segment primers and 5'RACE yielded cDNA libraries for TCR alpha and TCR beta, each carrying sample barcodes and UMIs. TCRdb used MiXCR to reprocess the 5' RACE reads, holding one entry per CDR3 protein. The repertoire holds 190,000 or so distinct CDR3 sequences, 8% to 11% seen once, with around 2.9% in the top ten. The V and J ends lost 6 bases and 5 bases respectively, with 14 bases between them. This CDR3 is built from 13 residues. Germline values: CDR1 MNHEY, CDR2 SVGEGT. The sequence came from a young man who had mild COVID-19 (a few samples of this study predate the infection). Cell type and time point are not known. Input material: PBMCs or a T cell subset sorted from them (not recorded which). This chain connects TRBV6-2 or TRBV6-3 to TRBJ2-7; perhaps TRBD1 as D (6 bases). CDR3 protein: CASSMTGAHEQYV. The CDR3, as DNA: TGTGCCAGCAGCATGACAGGAGCCCACGAGCAGTACGTC.